The 28 T cell receptor beta chains below all came from one sample that was sequenced in a study of blood T cell repertoires in COVID-19. TCRdb's copy holds only in-frame clones and misses some; the assay was immunoSEQ multiplex PCR. The sample shows more than 150,000 clones, around 80% of them seen only once. Sample: peripheral blood. The origin of the receptors is a man between 50 and 59 years old who had recovered from COVID-19.

This clone was seen just once. The chain is built from TRBV7-7 and TRBJ2-5; 14 bases are shared with TRBD2. V gave up 4 bases and J gave up 1 base; unmatched junction bases: 14. This CDR3 is 20 amino acids long. Germline V lookup: CDR1 SSHAT, CDR2 FNYEAQ (reference sequence). Here the CDR3 DNA reads TGTGCCAGCAGCTCAACCCCCGGGACTAGCGGGAGTGGGTCCCAAGAGACCCAGTACTTC. It yields the protein CASSSTPGTSGSGSQETQYF.

The chain recombines TRBV5-1 with TRBJ2-2, with 7 bases that match TRBD1. J lost 1 base, V lost 6 bases, and 12 bases had no gene match. This CDR3 spans 17 amino acids. Germline CDR1 reads SGHRS; CDR2 reads YFSETQ. Here the CDR3 reads CASTPRRDSLNTGELFF. The DNA for the CDR3 is TGCGCCAGCACTCCCAGACGGGACAGTCTGAACACCGGGGAGCTGTTTTTT. Combining the CDR3 with reference TRBV5-1 and TRBJ2-2 gives the whole variable domain KAGVTQTPRYLIKTRGQQVTLSCSPISGHRSVSWYQQTPGQGLQFLFEYFSETQRNKGNFPGRFSGRQFSNSRSEMNVSTLELGDSALYLCASTPRRDSLNTGELFFGEGSRLTVL.

This chain joins TRBV7-9 and TRBJ1-4; TRBD1 matches at 8 bases. Germline V gene sequence: CDR1 SEHNR, CDR2 FQNEAQ (reference sequence). The CDR3 extends over 15 amino acids. V lost 5 bases and J lost 7; bases outside the gene matches: 9. The CDR3 reads CASSPGQGRSEKLFF. Here the CDR3 DNA reads TGTGCCAGCAGCCCCGGACAGGGTAGAAGTGAAAAACTGTTTTTT.

The gene calls are TRBV3-1 (or the pseudogene TRBV3-2) and TRBJ1-1; a possible D gene is TRBD1 (5 bases). Germline assignment: CDR1 LGHDT and CDR2 YNNKEL (reference sequence). The V and J ends lost 2 bases and 3 bases respectively, with 16 bases between them. This CDR3 is built from 16 residues. The CDR3 here is CASSQFSWRRDTEAFF. The CDR3 DNA follows: TGTGCCAGCAGCCAATTTTCTTGGCGCAGGGACACTGAAGCTTTCTTT.

This clone was seen ten or more times. This chain joins TRBV7-3 and TRBJ2-7; D is possibly TRBD1 (5 bases). The germline CDR1 and CDR2 sequences are SGHTA and FQGTGA. Between the trimmed V and J ends, which lost 2 bases and 3 bases, there was a span of 8 bases. The CDR3 covers 13 residues. The CDR3 DNA is TGTGCCAGCAGCTTAGCCGACAGCTACGAGCAGTACTTC. Residues: CASSLADSYEQYF.

J is TRBJ2-4 and V is TRBV28; D may be TRBD2 (6 bases). Germline V gives CDR1 MDHEN, CDR2 SYDVKM. Trimming cost V 3 bases and J 2 bases, with 11 bases left between them. CDR3 length: 15 amino acids. The chain's CDR3 is CASSFTGVTKNIQYF. The CDR3 coding sequence is TGTGCCAGCAGTTTTACGGGAGTAACCAAAAACATTCAGTACTTC. Full variable domain (outside the CDR3, taken from reference TRBV28 and TRBJ2-4): DVKVTQSSRYLVKRTGEKVFLECVQDMDHENMFWYRQDPGLGLRLIYFSYDVKMKEKGDIPEGYSVSREKKERFSLILESASTNQTSMYLCASSFTGVTKNIQYFGAGTRLSVL.

About this clone: At the DNA level, this CDR3 is encoded by other sequences in the same sample as well. The rearrangement joins TRBV7-3 to TRBJ2-1, with 7 nucleotides matching TRBD2. The J segment lost 6 bases and the V segment lost 0 bases, leaving 2 bases of the junction unmatched. The V gene's germline CDR1 is SGHTA and CDR2 FQGTGA. There are 14 residues in the CDR3. CDR3 nucleotides: TGTGCCAGCAGCTTAACTGGCGGGGGCAATGAGCAGTTCTTC. It specifies CASSLTGGGNEQFF. Full variable domain (outside the CDR3, taken from reference TRBV7-3 and TRBJ2-1): GAGVSQTPSNKVTEKGKYVELRCDPISGHTALYWYRQSLGQGPEFLIYFQGTGAADDSGLPNDRFFAVRPEGSVSTLKIQRTERGDSAVYLCASSLTGGGNEQFFGPGTRLTVL.

The rearrangement uses TRBV13 and TRBJ2-1; 9 bases align to TRBD2. The CDR3 contains 16 residues. Germline lookup yields CDR1 PRHDT and CDR2 FYEKMQ (reference sequence). The trim removed 5 bases at V and 5 bases at J, leaving 10 bases unmatched. CDR3 bases: TGTGCCAGCAGCGCCTTTAGCGGGAGCGGGGACAATGAGCAGTTCTTC. Its protein product is CASSAFSGSGDNEQFF.

The chain couples TRBV28 to TRBJ2-3; 7 bases are shared with TRBD2. There are 16 residues in the CDR3. Germline-derived CDR1 and CDR2 are MDHEN and SYDVKM. Trimming cost V 8 bases and J 0 bases; bases outside gene matches: 11. The CDR3 DNA reads as TGTGCCAGCGCAACTAGCGCAAGACCTAGCACAGATACGCAGTATTTT. Protein sequence: CASATSARPSTDTQYF.

The rearrangement joins TRBV6-6 to TRBJ2-1; TRBD2 matches 8 bases. This CDR3 comprises 16 residues. Germline CDR1 reads MNHNY; CDR2 reads SVGAGI (reference sequence). V trimming: 2 bases; J trimming: 0 bases; junction bases outside the gene matches: 3. The CDR3 region has the DNA TGTGCCAGCAGTTACGCGGGAGGCCCCTCCTACAATGAGCAGTTCTTC. It encodes CASSYAGGPSYNEQFF.

This clone was seen repeatedly, ten times or more. The chain carries TRBV5-8 and TRBJ2-5; TRBD1 matches 7 bases. The V and J ends lost 3 bases and 5 bases, in that order; junction bases with no gene match: 7. CDR1 is SGHTS, CDR2 YDEGEE, per germline. The CDR3 runs 14 residues. This CDR3 is CASSSTGAWETQYF. The CDR3 region has the DNA TGTGCCAGCAGCTCCACAGGGGCATGGGAGACCCAGTACTTC.

The chain employs TRBV29-1 and TRBJ2-1; 10 bases are shared with TRBD2. The germline V gene has CDR1 SQVTM and CDR2 ANQGSEA. V dropped 5 bases and J dropped 8; count of bases not matched to a gene: 9. The CDR3 runs to 14 residues. In DNA, the CDR3 is TGCAGCGTTTCGTCAGCGGGAGGGAGGGATGAGCAGTTCTTC. Its protein is CSVSSAGGRDEQFF.

The genes are TRBV6-5 and TRBJ1-3, with D hard to call. The V end lost 4 bases, the J end lost 0 bases, and 7 bases lay between the germline ends. The CDR3 has 14 amino acids. Germline V lookup: CDR1 MNHEY, CDR2 SVGAGI. In DNA, the CDR3 is TGTGCCAGCAGTTTAGAGAGCTCTGGAAACACCATATATTTT. Translation: CASSLESSGNTIYF.

The chain combines TRBV4-1 with TRBJ1-2; D possibly corresponds to TRBD1 (6 bases). The CDR3 is made up of 16 amino acids. Germline V gene data show CDR1 as MGHRA and CDR2 as YSYEKL. With 1 base removed from V and 3 bases from J, the gap between germline ends came to 15 bases. This CDR3 is CASSQAWGGRDYGYTF. CDR3 bases: TGCGCCAGCAGCCAAGCTTGGGGGGGGCGAGACTATGGCTACACCTTC.

The chain carries TRBV27 and TRBJ2-7; D is unresolved. In germline, CDR1 is MNHEY, CDR2 SMNVEV (reference sequence). The CDR3 is 14 residues long. V was shortened by 7 bases and J by 0 bases, with 13 bases between the two germline ends. CDR3: CASTPVPSSYEQYF. CDR3 in DNA: TGTGCCAGCACCCCCGTGCCGAGCTCCTACGAGCAGTACTTC.

This clone was counted a few times. DNA of the CDR3: TGCGCCAGCAGCCAACCTACCGAGACTAGCGGGAGGGCCACTAGCACAGATACGCAGTATTTT. This translates into CASSQPTETSGRATSTDTQYF. The V gene is TRBV4-1, the J gene TRBJ2-3, with TRBD2 identical over 14 bases. The CDR3 sequence is 21 residues long. V dropped 2 bases and J dropped 0; count of bases not matched to a gene: 13. Germline values: CDR1 MGHRA, CDR2 YSYEKL.

The chain has TRBV20-1 and TRBJ2-1, with D possibly TRBD2 on 5 matching bases. The CDR3 sequence is 11 residues long. Germline values: CDR1 DFQATT, CDR2 SNEGSKA (reference sequence). The V gene lost 5 bases and the J gene lost 12 bases, with 14 bases spanning the gap. The DNA for the CDR3 is TGCAGTGCTCCCTTGGCGGGTGCGCAGTTCTTC. Translating gives CSAPLAGAQFF.

The rearrangement links TRBV5-6 to TRBJ2-2, with TRBD2 identical over 7 bases. J lost 6 bases, V lost 5 bases, and 7 bases had no gene match. The CDR3 is 14 amino acids. Germline V lookup: CDR1 SGHDT, CDR2 YYEEEE. The CDR3 DNA sequence: TGTGCCAGCAGACGGCTAGCGGCCCCCGGGGAGCTGTTTTTT. Its protein product is CASRRLAAPGELFF.

The genes are TRBV4-2 and TRBJ1-4; no definite D call. Germline values: CDR1 LGHNA, CDR2 YNFKEQ. The CDR3 extends over 15 amino acids. V shed 0 bases and J shed 8 bases, with 13 bases lying between them. The chain's CDR3 is CASSQDGSGGEKLFF. The CDR3 DNA follows: TGTGCCAGCAGCCAAGATGGGTCAGGTGGGGAAAAACTGTTTTTT.

This clone came up once. The rearrangement links TRBV7-2 to TRBJ2-7; 8 nucleotides agree with TRBD2. Unmatched junction bases numbered 6, after V lost 5 bases and J lost 0 bases. Per the germline V gene, CDR1 is SGHTA and CDR2 is FQGNSA. This CDR3 has 15 residues. The chain's CDR3 is CASSPLSGISYEQYF. CDR3 coding DNA: TGTGCCAGCAGCCCACTTAGCGGGATCTCCTACGAGCAGTACTTC.

The CDR3 loop is CASSYGQADKETQYF. Here the CDR3 DNA reads TGTGCCAGCAGCTACGGACAGGCGGATAAGGAGACCCAGTACTTC. The rearrangement joins TRBV7-6 to TRBJ2-5, with 7 positions matching TRBD1. Germline CDR1 and CDR2: SGHVS and FNYEAQ. The CDR3 has 15 residues. V trimming: 4 bases; J trimming: 5 bases; junction bases outside the gene matches: 10.

J is TRBJ2-5 and V is TRBV7-9; TRBD1 matches 8 bases. CDR1 and CDR2 from the germline V gene are SEHNR and FQNEAQ (reference sequence). This CDR3 has 14 amino acids. The ends lost 3 bases at V and 2 bases at J; junction bases unmatched: 2. DNA of the CDR3: TGTGCCAGCAGCTTGGGACAGGTTCAAGAGACCCAGTACTTC. This encodes CASSLGQVQETQYF.

The V call is TRBV6-5, the J call TRBJ2-7; D possibly corresponds to TRBD1 (6 bases). V shed 8 bases and J shed 3 bases, with 14 bases lying between them. The length of the CDR3 is 13 residues. Germline V CDR1 and CDR2: MNHEY, SVGAGI. CDR3 DNA: TGTGCCAGCGCTCAAACAGGGATCTACGAGCAGTACTTC. It is translated as CASAQTGIYEQYF.

The gene calls are TRBV6-5 and TRBJ2-2; D is undetermined. With 5 bases removed from V and 2 bases from J, the gap between germline ends came to 9 bases. From germline, CDR1 is MNHEY and CDR2 SVGAGI. This CDR3 has 14 residues. CDR3 amino acids: CASSPNSNTGELFF. CDR3 nucleotides: TGTGCCAGCAGTCCGAATAGTAACACCGGGGAGCTGTTTTTT.

This chain uses TRBV19 with TRBJ2-3; 9 positions match TRBD2. Trimming removed 3 bases from V and 3 bases from J; junction bases left unmatched: 7. Germline assignment: CDR1 LNHDA and CDR2 SQIVND (reference sequence). The CDR3 contains 16 residues. Here the CDR3 reads CASSIKGGRATDTQYF. The CDR3 DNA is TGTGCCAGTAGTATTAAGGGCGGGAGGGCAACAGATACGCAGTATTTT.

Only a few counts were recorded for this clone. CDR3 in amino acids: CASSYSSAGNTIYF. In DNA form, the CDR3 reads TGTGCCAGCAGTTACTCGTCTGCTGGAAACACCATATATTTT. This rearrangement joins TRBV6-6 to TRBJ1-3; D not certain. The CDR3 totals 14 residues. The ends were cut back, 0 bases at V and 2 bases at J, with 5 bases in the middle. Germline V lookup: CDR1 MNHNY, CDR2 SVGAGI (reference sequence).

This chain links TRBV7-3 with TRBJ2-2, with D hard to call. This CDR3 spans 15 amino acids. The germline V gene encodes CDR1 SGHTA and CDR2 FQGTGA. Trimming removed 5 bases from V and 1 base from J, with 11 bases in between. In nucleotides, the CDR3 is TGTGCCAGCAGCCAGTGGGCAGAGAACACCGGGGAGCTGTTTTTT. Its translation is CASSQWAENTGELFF.

CDR3 in amino acids: CSGVDRGDYGYTF. The CDR3, as DNA: TGCAGCGGCGTGGACAGGGGCGACTATGGCTACACCTTC. The rearrangement links TRBV29-1 to TRBJ1-2, with 9 bases that match TRBD1. Germline CDR1 SQVTM, CDR2 ANQGSEA. The CDR3 spans 13 residues. The V gene end was trimmed by 7 bases and the J gene end by 3 bases; junction bases not matched to a gene: 6.